This TCR beta chain was sequenced for a study of response to subunit inactivated influenza vaccine. The sample holds a few counts of this clonotype. TCRdb recomputed calls from the RT-PCR reads with MiXCR, one row per CDR3 protein. The table records about 570,000 distinct CDR3 sequences, about 10% of them present only once. Germline V gives CDR1 ENHRY, CDR2 SYGVKD. CDR3 length: 11 amino acids. The V and J ends lost 9 bases and 3 bases respectively, with 8 bases between them. These same records also appear under a second study, on T cells expressing NK-cell markers. As that study records: The authors generated TCR beta cDNA through 5'RACE template switching with UMIs.

The chain has TRBV10-3 and TRBJ1-2; D is perhaps TRBD1 (5 bases). The source material was PBMCs from blood, sampled on the day of vaccination. The receptor was isolated from a man aged 45-65 years who received an inactivated influenza vaccine. The CDR3 region has the DNA TGTGCCATGGTAGGGGACTATGGCTACACCTTC. It specifies CAMVGDYGYTF.